This T cell receptor beta chain is from a study of blood T cell repertoires in COVID-19. TCRdb's table, derived via immunoSEQ multiplex PCR, lists solely in-frame clones and lacks some. The sample has about 110,000 clones; around 82% are singletons. The CDR3 sequence is 11 residues long. J was trimmed by 8 bases and V by 2 bases; bases with no gene match: 0. Germline-derived CDR1 and CDR2 are GTSNPN and SVGIG (reference sequence). The clonotype originates from a woman between 45 and 65 years old with acute or convalescent COVID-19. The sequenced material came from peripheral blood. The V and J genes are TRBV30 and TRBJ2-1, with 7 bases identical to TRBD1. CDR3 in DNA: TGTGCCTGGAGTCAGGGGGATGAGCAGTTCTTC. Its translation is CAWSQGDEQFF.